The clone carrying this T cell receptor beta chain was found a few times. The data stem from a study of T-cell reconstitution after alpha-beta-depleted transplantation in children. Unique molecular identifiers were incorporated during preparation of the TCRbeta library. TCRdb re-analysed the PCR reads in MiXCR, keeping a single row per CDR3 protein. Of approximately 590,000 distinct CDR3 sequences in the sample, approximately 10% were seen once. Trimming took 4 bases from V and 9 from J; bases not matched to a gene: 9. The CDR3 has 14 residues. Germline loops: CDR1 GTSNPN, CDR2 SVGIG (reference sequence).

This clonotype was sampled from a human donor who donated a stem cell graft to a child with acute myeloid leukemia. The chain joins TRBV30 to TRBJ1-6; 7 nucleotides align to TRBD1. The starting material was PBMCs from the stem cell graft donor, obtained from the stem cell graft. CDR3 nucleotides: TGTGCCTGGACCCTCTCAGGGGGGATTTCACCCCTCCACTTT. This encodes CAWTLSGGISPLHF.